Below, one T cell receptor (beta chain) is given with its context. TCRdb's table, derived via immunoSEQ multiplex PCR, lists solely in-frame clones and lacks some. Of about 110,000 clones listed, more than 85% are singletons. The data derive from a study of OX40 agonist ivuxolimab in advanced cancers. Trimming took 5 bases from V and 7 from J; bases not matched to a gene: 16. The CDR3 sequence is 16 residues long. Germline CDR1 SGHVS, CDR2 FNYEAQ. This clonotype was obtained from an adult with an advanced solid tumor such as melanoma, head and neck, liver or kidney cancer. V usage is TRBV7-6 and J usage is TRBJ1-2; 7 nucleotides match TRBD1. This material consisted of CD4+ or CD8+ T cells sorted from blood, taken in a trial of the OX40 agonist ivuxolimab. The CDR3 reads CASSPPGDSPVRGYTF. The CDR3 coding sequence is TGTGCCAGCAGCCCTCCCGGGGACAGTCCCGTTCGTGGCTACACCTTC.